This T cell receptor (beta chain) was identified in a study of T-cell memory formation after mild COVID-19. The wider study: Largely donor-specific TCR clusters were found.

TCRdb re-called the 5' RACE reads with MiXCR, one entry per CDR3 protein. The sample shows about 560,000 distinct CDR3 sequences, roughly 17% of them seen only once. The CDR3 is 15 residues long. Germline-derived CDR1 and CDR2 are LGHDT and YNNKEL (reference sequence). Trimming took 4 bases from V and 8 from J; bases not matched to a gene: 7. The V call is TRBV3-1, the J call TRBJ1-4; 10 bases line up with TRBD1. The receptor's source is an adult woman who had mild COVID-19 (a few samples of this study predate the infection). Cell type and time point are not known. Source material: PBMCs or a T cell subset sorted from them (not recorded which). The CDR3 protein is CASSLTGGDWEKLFF. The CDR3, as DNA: TGTGCCAGCAGCCTGACAGGGGGCGATTGGGAAAAACTGTTTTTT.